This TCR beta chain was identified in a study of neoadjuvant nivolumab and ipilimumab in lung cancer. Study information: The combination arm added day-1 ipilimumab 1 mg/kg to nivolumab 3 mg/kg on days 1, 15, 29.

Worth noting for this clone: Its antigen is not known.

The study, taken as a whole, reports: Resected-tumor TCR richness correlated positively with pretherapy blood richness. TCR receptors were sequenced in few samples.

Germline values: CDR1 SEHNR, CDR2 FQNEAQ (reference sequence). This CDR3 is built from 15 residues. V shed 4 bases, J shed 10 bases, and the junction held 6 bases outside the gene matches. Profiling relied on immunoSEQ multiplex PCR, and the TCRdb table lists in-frame clones only, not all of them. This sample has some 20,000 clones; over 70% occur once, and the top ten carry under 9.5%. The chain joins TRBV7-9 to TRBJ2-1; the match to TRBD2 covers 14 bases. The sample here was tumor tissue, taken after neoadjuvant nivolumab, alone or with ipilimumab, at or shortly before surgery. This sequence was found in an adult with non-small cell lung cancer. The CDR3 loop is CASSYLRTSGGEQFF. The CDR3 DNA reads TGTGCCAGCAGCTACCTAAGGACTAGCGGGGGGGAGCAGTTCTTC.